The present entry profiles one T cell receptor (beta chain) with its context. V lost 3 bases to trimming and J lost 6 bases; unmatched junction nucleotides: 7. There are 14 residues in the CDR3. CDR1 and CDR2 (germline): SGHTA, FQGNSA. Among the exclusions were patients with other autoimmune diseases, uncontrolled infections, pregnancy or lactation. The data originate from a study of Graves' ophthalmopathy and Graves' hyperthyroidism. Beta-chain TCR CDR3 regions were amplified from RNA transcripts. First-round RT-PCR employed HTBI primers, with a second-round multiplex PCR after it. One entry per CDR3 protein, called by TCRdb with MiXCR from the multiplex PCR reads. In the table there are 170,000 or so distinct CDR3 sequences, 30% to 45% of which are singletons.

The receptor comes from a young man with Graves' ophthalmopathy. The sequenced sample was peripheral blood. The rearrangement uses TRBV7-2 and TRBJ1-1; 7 nucleotides align to TRBD1. The CDR3 DNA sequence: TGTGCCAGCAGCTTTGACAGGGCGGTCCCTGAAGCTTTCTTT. Encoded protein: CASSFDRAVPEAFF.